This T cell receptor beta chain was profiled in a study of T cell repertoires in cytomegalovirus infection. The overall study: Carrying CMV and the relevant HLA type showed in public TCR beta signatures. Broader study findings: Dominant in the ex vivo response were TCR beta clonotypes restricted by HLA-C and specific for CMV. Frequencies of public TCR beta families were cumulated, and this identified carriers of CMV plus the relevant HLA.

This clonotype was seen at least ten times. The antigen is not known. The CDR3 consists of 16 residues. V was pared by 2 bases and J by 4 bases, with 8 bases of the junction left unmatched. Germline V lookup: CDR1 SEHNR, CDR2 FQNEAQ (reference sequence). TCRdb ran MiXCR on the reads and lists one entry per CDR3 protein. The sample lists 200,000 to 300,000 distinct CDR3 sequences; roughly 6.5% were seen once. Specimen: PBMCs. V is TRBV7-9 and J is TRBJ1-1; 9 nucleotides agree with TRBD1. This receptor was identified in a human donor in good health (CMV status not recorded). Some clones in this sample may be carry-over from other donors' samples. CDR3: CASSLQLGTGRTEAFF. The CDR3 nucleotides read TGTGCCAGCAGCTTACAGTTGGGGACAGGGCGCACTGAAGCTTTCTTT.